The rows below give T cell receptor beta chains drawn from one sample of a study of T cells in Graves' hyperthyroidism and ophthalmopathy. TCRdb independently ran MiXCR on the multiplex PCR reads; one entry per CDR3 protein. The sample includes about 720,000 distinct CDR3 sequences, around 20% seen only once; the top ten take approximately 15%. The sequenced material came from blood. These receptors were obtained from a woman aged 50 to 60 with Graves' hyperthyroidism that later progressed to Graves' ophthalmopathy. Both conserved end residues are trimmed from each CDR3. Each record gives: CDR3 protein, J gene, V gene.

ASSVGTDSYNSPLH	TRBJ1-6	TRBV9
ASSGQGRWAT	TRBJ1-2	TRBV6-2/TRBV6-3
AWKQGNYGYT	TRBJ1-2	TRBV30
SASFTERSYGYT	TRBJ1-2	TRBV20-1
SVDSGLGTEAF	TRBJ1-1	TRBV29-1
ASSVTGHPSYEQY	TRBJ2-7	TRBV9
ASSRVQGFTDTQY	TRBJ2-3	TRBV12-3/TRBV12-4
ASSQVGAGNSPLH	TRBJ1-6	TRBV3-1
SVEGLRFKSRY	TRBJ2-3	TRBV29-1
ASSPARDFTDTQY	TRBJ2-3	TRBV5-1
ASSPSRTHGPQY	TRBJ2-5	TRBV18
ASSITGVSNQPQH	TRBJ1-5	TRBV6-1
ASSEFAVHNEQF	TRBJ2-1	TRBV6-1
SARQTGGGYGYT	TRBJ1-2	TRBV20-1
ASSFRGQGGEAF	TRBJ1-1	TRBV2
ASSQDYEQY	TRBJ2-7	TRBV3-1
SARDSGTGVPQPQH	TRBJ1-5	TRBV20-1
SAAWEGETQY	TRBJ2-5	TRBV20-1